This TCR beta chain was retrieved from a study of cytomegalovirus exposure and HLA in healthy donors. The assay was immunoSEQ multiplex PCR, and TCRdb's table has in-frame clones only and misses some. Altogether approximately 65,000 clones are present, around 95% being singletons, with the ten largest covering roughly 2.3%. Germline V gene sequence: CDR1 SGHNT, CDR2 YYREEE (reference sequence). This CDR3 region has 16 residues. V shed 4 bases and J 1 base; nucleotides not matched to a gene: 7. Sequences were obtained from PBMCs. The rearrangement links TRBV5-4 to TRBJ2-2, with TRBD1 matching 7 bases. This TCR came from a man aged 18-30 years in good health and CMV-seronegative. The CDR3 sequence: CASSTDRILNTGELFF. CDR3 sequence (DNA): TGTGCCAGCAGCACGGACAGGATCTTGAACACCGGGGAGCTGTTTTTT.